The 28 T cell receptor beta chains in this list originate from one sample, sequenced in a study of monozygotic twins with inflammatory bowel disease. TCRdb reanalyzed the 5' RACE reads, giving one entry per CDR3 protein sequence and no DNA. The sample includes some 400,000 distinct CDR3 sequences. The sequencing input was blood. The receptors shown here come from a human donor with ulcerative colitis or Crohn's disease, or a healthy co-twin of an affected twin (not recorded which).

The rearrangement links TRBV7-2 to TRBJ2-1; the D call from TCRdb, TRBD2, cannot be confirmed without DNA. The length of the CDR3 is 16 residues. Germline lookup yields CDR1 SGHTA and CDR2 FQGNSA. CDR3 in amino acids: CASTIRGTSSRNEQFF.

The CDR3 loop reads CASSYRRGSEQYF. This chain joins TRBV6-5 and TRBJ2-7; the D gene TCRdb calls, TRBD2, cannot be checked with no DNA. The germline V gene has CDR1 MNHEY and CDR2 SVGAGI. The CDR3 runs to 13 residues.

The chain carries TRBV6-1 and TRBJ2-1; the D gene TCRdb calls, TRBD2, cannot be checked with no DNA. The CDR3 runs 16 residues. Germline values: CDR1 MNHNS, CDR2 SASEGT. CDR3 sequence: CATHVGTPSRDNEQFF.

This chain connects TRBV7-9 to TRBJ1-1. The CDR3 loop spans 15 amino acids. Germline-derived CDR1 and CDR2 are SEHNR and FQNEAQ (reference sequence). CDR3 protein: CASSLAPGRDTEAFF.

The chain links TRBV28 to TRBJ1-6; no DNA is available, so the TRBD1 call from TCRdb remains unchecked. Germline lookup yields CDR1 MDHEN and CDR2 SYDVKM. The CDR3 spans 15 residues. The CDR3 reads CASRRQGTNNSPLHF.

This chain joins TRBV6-2 or TRBV6-3 and TRBJ2-5. This CDR3 has 12 amino acids. Germline-derived CDR1 and CDR2 are MNHEY and SVGEGT. CDR3 sequence reads: CASSFPLETQYF.

This sequence joins TRBV30 and TRBJ2-1; the D call from TCRdb, TRBD2, cannot be confirmed without DNA. Germline V gene data show CDR1 as GTSNPN and CDR2 as SVGIG (reference sequence). There are 15 residues in the CDR3. The CDR3 loop reads CAWSSSGRLYNEQFF.

The CDR3 sequence is CASGMDSGNTEAFF. The chain joins TRBV12-3 or TRBV12-4 to TRBJ1-1; there is no DNA to check the TCRdb D call of TRBD1. The CDR3 is made up of 14 amino acids.

The chain combines TRBV20-1 with TRBJ2-2; TCRdb reports TRBD2, a call that lacks DNA to check it against. The V gene's germline CDR1 is DFQATT and CDR2 SNEGSKA (reference sequence). CDR3 length equals 15 residues. Here the CDR3 reads CSARVSGRSTGELFF.

J is TRBJ2-7 and V is TRBV29-1. Germline CDR1 SQVTM, CDR2 ANQGSEA. The CDR3 length is 13 residues. CDR3: CSVKSGLNYEQYF.

This chain uses TRBV30 with TRBJ2-7; TCRdb reports TRBD1, a call that lacks DNA to check it against. Looked up from germline, CDR1 is GTSNPN and CDR2 is SVGIG (reference sequence). CDR3 length: 11 residues. CDR3 region: CAWKEAGEQYF.

This chain links TRBV7-9 with TRBJ1-2; the TCRdb D gene call, TRBD1, has no DNA to confirm it. The CDR3 loop spans 16 amino acids. Germline V gives CDR1 SEHNR, CDR2 FQNEAQ (reference sequence). This CDR3 reads CASSRPGTGTNYGYTF.

This rearrangement joins TRBV6-5 to TRBJ1-4; TCRdb's D call, TRBD1, is unchecked because there is no DNA. Per germline, CDR1 MNHEY and CDR2 SVGAGI. The CDR3 extends over 15 amino acids. The chain's CDR3 is CASSSLVETNEKLFF.

The rearrangement joins TRBV20-1 to TRBJ2-3. This CDR3 spans 12 amino acids. Germline V gives CDR1 DFQATT, CDR2 SNEGSKA (reference sequence). CDR3 in amino acids: CSASLGTDTQYF.

This chain connects TRBV6-6 to TRBJ2-7; TCRdb designates TRBD2, a call that cannot be tested without DNA. Germline assignment: CDR1 MNHNY and CDR2 SVGAGI (reference sequence). This CDR3 is 14 amino acids long. The CDR3 region is CASSFIAGDGEQYF.

J is TRBJ1-6 and V is TRBV18; the D call from TCRdb, TRBD1, cannot be confirmed without DNA. This CDR3 spans 15 amino acids. Germline V gives CDR1 KGHSH, CDR2 LQKENI. The CDR3 loop is CASSKSGTGDSPLHF.

The genes are TRBV3-1 and TRBJ2-1; TCRdb's assignment of TRBD1 cannot be checked, as there is no DNA. This CDR3 comprises 16 residues. Looked up from germline, CDR1 is LGHDT and CDR2 is YNNKEL (reference sequence). The CDR3 is CASSPRASGAYNEQFF.

The chain couples TRBV30 to TRBJ2-1; the TCRdb D gene call, TRBD2, has no DNA to confirm it. Germline CDR1 and CDR2: GTSNPN and SVGIG (reference sequence). This CDR3 region has 16 residues. CDR3 region: CAWSVWGLAGSNEQFF.

The genes are TRBV5-1 and TRBJ1-1; absent DNA, TCRdb's TRBD1 call cannot be checked. The germline gives CDR1 SGHRS, CDR2 YFSETQ. This CDR3 comprises 17 residues. This CDR3 reads CASSLIGTAKSTTEAFF.

V gene TRBV18 combines with J gene TRBJ1-1. Germline lookup yields CDR1 KGHSH and CDR2 LQKENI. The CDR3 consists of 11 residues. Here the CDR3 reads CASSRRDEAFF.

The rearrangement joins TRBV5-1 to TRBJ1-5; TCRdb proposes TRBD1, but this gene call is untestable without DNA. Per germline, CDR1 SGHRS and CDR2 YFSETQ. The CDR3 totals 16 residues. CDR3 loop: CASSLSGVFSNQPQHF.

The chain combines TRBV5-1 with TRBJ2-5; without DNA, the TCRdb call of TRBD2 cannot be checked. Germline lookup yields CDR1 SGHRS and CDR2 YFSETQ. CDR3 length: 15 amino acids. CDR3 residues: CASSMTGGLQETQYF.

The chain employs TRBV7-2 and TRBJ2-2; without DNA, the TCRdb call of TRBD2 cannot be checked. The germline CDR1 and CDR2 sequences are SGHTA and FQGNSA. The CDR3 contains 15 residues. CDR3 in amino acids: CASSSAGAGTGELFF.

V and J are TRBV12-3 or TRBV12-4 and TRBJ1-5. This CDR3 has 12 residues. CDR3 sequence reads: CASRDGAGPQHF.

The chain uses TRBV3-1 and TRBJ1-1. The CDR3 covers 15 residues. CDR1 is LGHDT, CDR2 YNNKEL, per germline (reference sequence). This CDR3 is CASSQEGSMNTEAFF.

The gene calls are TRBV6-1 and TRBJ2-7; TCRdb returns TRBD1, unconfirmable since there is no DNA. CDR1 MNHNS and CDR2 SASEGT come from the germline V gene. The CDR3 is made up of 15 amino acids. CDR3 protein: CASSQDRALLGEQYF.

V usage is TRBV5-1 and J usage is TRBJ1-2; TCRdb lists TRBD1, though no DNA is available to test this call. This CDR3 has 13 residues. CDR1 is SGHRS and CDR2 is YFSETQ in the germline V gene. CDR3 sequence: CASTRGQGQGYTF.

CDR3 amino acids: CASRRDEKLFF. The V gene is TRBV6-6, the J gene TRBJ1-4. The germline CDR1 and CDR2 sequences are MNHNY and SVGAGI (reference sequence). The CDR3 consists of 11 residues.